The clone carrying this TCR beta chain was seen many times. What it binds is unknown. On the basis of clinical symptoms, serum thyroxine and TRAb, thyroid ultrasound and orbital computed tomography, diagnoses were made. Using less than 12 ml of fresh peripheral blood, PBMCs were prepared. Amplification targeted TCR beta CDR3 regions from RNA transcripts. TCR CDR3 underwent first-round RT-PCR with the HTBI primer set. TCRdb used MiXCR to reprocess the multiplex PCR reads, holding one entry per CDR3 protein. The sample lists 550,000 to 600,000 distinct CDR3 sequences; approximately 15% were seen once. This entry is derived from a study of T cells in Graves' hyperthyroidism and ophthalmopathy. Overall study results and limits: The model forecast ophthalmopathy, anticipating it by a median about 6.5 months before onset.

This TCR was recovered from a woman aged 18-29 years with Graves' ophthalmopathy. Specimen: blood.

The CDR3 DNA reads TGTGCCTGGAGTCAGCTGGCTGAAGCTTTCTTT. Translating it yields CAWSQLAEAFF. The chain combines TRBV30 with TRBJ1-1; D is ambiguous. Germline CDR1 is GTSNPN and CDR2 is SVGIG (reference sequence). The CDR3 is 11 residues long. V was pared by 2 bases and J by 6 bases, with 7 bases between.